The source of this T cell receptor beta chain is a study of beta chain features in type 1 diabetes (dated by TCRdb to between 2017 and 2018). For the wider study: No differences in mean age, gender distribution, total cell number or subset yield were found between patients and healthy donors. Across all samples, about 110 million sorted cells were examined, and cell number per subset correlated strongly with RNA yield. The study compared the TCRB repertoires of sorted circulating CD4+ T cell subsets in recently diagnosed type 1 diabetes patients with those in matched healthy donors. Naive and central memory subsets were obtained from all 30 or so donors, but regulatory and stem cell-like memory subsets were isolated from only 8 patients and roughly 8 healthy donors.

This clone came up a few times. It lacks a known antigen. Per-base quality was not reported, and no clone a single base away is much larger than it. CDR1 and CDR2 are drawn from the germline V gene: SGDLS, YYNGEE. The V end gives up 3 bases and the J end 3 bases, leaving 6 bases in the junction not matched to a gene. From the cysteine up to the phenylalanine, the CDR3 has a length of 16 residues. Only the CDR3 part of the read is kept: 48 bases, read in frame from the first base. The paper's findings and limits, for the study overall: The naive, central memory and regulatory TCRB repertoires appeared to resemble one another more closely among patients than among healthy donors. Because cDNA was sequenced instead of genomic DNA, activated cells with high expression could be over-represented, although the groups did not differ in activation or CD3 levels. Type 1 diabetes patients showed a moderate but significant shortening of TCRB CDR3 length in all four CD4+ subsets. At VDJ recombination sites, patients with type 1 diabetes made fewer insertions and deleted more nucleotides, a pattern implying thymic rearrangement abnormalities. PCR may preferentially amplify shorter templates, but because patient and control samples were amplified and corrected together, any resulting skew would affect both groups equally. Because the HLA sub-analyses included only small numbers of individuals, any influence of HLA type on TCRB rearrangement was left unresolved.

Each donor gave one peripheral blood draw, averaging approximately 110 mL, which was collected into heparinised tubes. A BD FACSAria II was used to sort naive, central memory, regulatory and stem cell-like memory CD4+ T cells with a panel that included CD45RO, CCR7, CD25, CD127, CD95 and CD27. Every sorted population had a purity above 95%. PBMCs were isolated right away by Lymphoprep density gradient centrifugation and were stained directly, without culture. So that batch effects would be minimized, each experiment stained and sorted samples in pairs, pairing one healthy donor with one patient. The High Capacity cDNA Reverse Transcription Kit was used to reverse transcribe all of the isolated RNA, meaning that expressed TCRB transcripts were what got sequenced. Deep immunoSEQ sequencing was applied to naive, central memory and regulatory T cell samples, giving an average of roughly 3.5 million total reads per sample. Sorted cells were lysed in RLT buffer and RNA was extracted with DNase-treated RNeasy Micro or Mini kits, depending on cell number. Each cell subset was processed separately to prevent cross-contamination, with patient and healthy donor samples processed together. Using the immunoSEQ multiplex PCR, TCRB sequences were amplified from cDNA into 87-bp fragments spanning the CDR3 region. Amplicons were sequenced on the Illumina HiSeq platform. In the source study's methods: PCR bias was computationally corrected using synthetic template baselines, reads within Hamming distance 2 were collapsed, and singletons that could not be merged were discarded. Reads were aligned against IMGT to assign V, D and J genes, CDR3 length and insertions or deletions at six rearrangement sites. Clonotype counts were normalized to sorted cell number within each subset before computing true diversity and Gini coefficients with the tcR R package. The overlap coefficient, calculated on TCRB nucleotide sequences, was used to measure repertoire sharing. Out-of-frame TCRB sequences from naive cells were analyzed as a proxy for the pre-selection repertoire. TCRdb retrieved this table from immuneACCESS and kept in-frame rearrangements only. Not all clones are present; in checked studies, unresolved V genes account for under half, and no reason is known for the remainder. The V and J calls and clone size were taken over from that table, and D and trimming were inferred from the DNA. The sample records 250,000 to 350,000 clones, roughly an eighth of which are singletons. The top ten clones comprise under 0.02% of the sample.

This receptor was obtained from a man aged 25-45 years with type 1 diabetes. The sequencing input was naive CD4+ T cells from blood. The cell subset or site label corresponds to: true naive CD4+ T cells. The chain employs TRBV9 and TRBJ2-1; 10 central nucleotides agree with TRBD1. The CDR3 here reads CASSAHRDRGYNEQFF. The DNA is TGTGCCAGCAGCGCTCACCGGGACAGGGGCTACAATGAGCAGTTCTTC. Reference TRBV9 and TRBJ2-1 genes cover what lies past the CDR3, so the full variable domain is DSGVTQTPKHLITATGQRVTLRCSPRSGDLSVYWYQQSLDQGLQFLIQYYNGEERAKGNILERFSAQQFPDLHSELNLSSLELGDSALYFCASSAHRDRGYNEQFFGPGTRLTVL.